This T cell receptor beta chain emerged from a study of molecular identifiers for immune sequencing clone quantification. Study-level background: Sequencing covered four of five parts into which replicate RNA from around 20,000 or 100,000 naive CD8 cells was split.

It was with previously described methods and listed TCR primers that bulk TCR libraries were made. Via MiXCR, TCRdb re-called the PCR reads, giving one row per CDR3 protein. The sample lists approximately 550,000 distinct CDR3 sequences, 20% to 25% seen once, with 0.7% to 1% in the top ten. CDR3 length: 15 residues. The V gene end was trimmed by 1 base and the J gene end by 6 bases; junction bases not matched to a gene: 8. Based on a CD8+CD4-CCR7+CD45RA+ profile, naive CD8 T cells were sorted. This clonotype was seen only a few times. Material: naive CD8+ T cells from blood, with Jurkat cell RNA spiked in. Subset given: FACS-sorted CD8+CD4-CCR7+CD45RA+ naive T cells. The V call is TRBV12-3 or TRBV12-4, the J call TRBJ1-2, with 7 positions matching TRBD1. The receptor's source is a human donor in good health. Some libraries in this study had Jurkat cell RNA spiked in. CDR3 coding DNA: TGTGCCAGCAGTTTAGATCCAGGGGGGTCTGATGGCTACACCTTC. Protein: CASSLDPGGSDGYTF.